Below are 25 T cell receptor beta chains sequenced from a single sample in a study of response to subunit inactivated influenza vaccine. MiXCR, applied by TCRdb to the RT-PCR reads, yields one record per CDR3 protein. This table holds about 700,000 distinct CDR3 sequences, 15% to 17% found once. This sample comprised PBMCs from blood, obtained about 12 days after vaccination. The receptor set was obtained from a man aged 50 to 59 who received an inactivated influenza vaccine.

This chain joins TRBV7-9 and TRBJ1-1; 8 positions agree with TRBD1. The CDR3 sequence is 10 residues long. The J segment lost 11 bases and the V segment lost 6 bases, leaving 2 bases of the junction unmatched. Per germline, CDR1 SEHNR and CDR2 FQNEAQ (reference sequence). The CDR3 region is CASRGQAAFF. The CDR3 coding sequence is TGTGCCAGCAGGGGACAGGCCGCTTTCTTT.

This clonotype appeared a few times. V is TRBV20-1 and J is TRBJ2-2, with 9 bases identical to TRBD1. J was trimmed by 5 bases and V by 1 base; bases with no gene match: 5. The CDR3 contains 15 residues. In germline, CDR1 is DFQATT, CDR2 SNEGSKA (reference sequence). In DNA, the CDR3 is TGCAGTGCTAGAGCTGGACAGGGGTGGACCGGGGAGCTGTTTTTT. Translated, it gives CSARAGQGWTGELFF.

This clonotype has at least ten counts. The chain couples TRBV12-3 or TRBV12-4 to TRBJ1-1; weak D call: TRBD1 (5 bases). Trimming left V 5 bases short and J 1 base short, with 8 bases between. The CDR3 sequence is 13 residues long. CDR3: CASSRQTNTEAFF. The CDR3 coding sequence is TGTGCCAGCAGTCGACAGACGAACACTGAAGCTTTCTTT.

This chain links TRBV11-2 with TRBJ2-5; D may be TRBD1 (5 bases). CDR1 is SGHAT, CDR2 FQNNGV, per germline. V gave up 2 bases and J gave up 3 bases, with 13 bases separating them. CDR3 length: 15 amino acids. CDR3 sequence reads: CASSLRDRAKETQYF. For the CDR3, the DNA is TGTGCCAGCAGCTTACGAGACAGAGCTAAAGAGACCCAGTACTTC.

The chain links TRBV11-1 to TRBJ1-1, with a tentative D call TRBD1 (5 bases). Germline CDR1 is SGHAT and CDR2 is FQDESV (reference sequence). The CDR3 has 14 residues. Trimming removed 2 bases at V and 4 bases at J, with 11 bases between. This chain's CDR3 is CASSLLWGSTEAFF. The CDR3 DNA reads as TGTGCCAGCAGCTTACTGTGGGGGAGCACTGAAGCTTTCTTT.

CDR3 DNA sequence: TGCGCCAGCAGCCAAGAGTGGGGTTCTCTAGCGCCATCCTACAATGAGCAGTTCTTC. Translating gives CASSQEWGSLAPSYNEQFF. J is TRBJ2-1 and V is TRBV4-1, with a tentative D call TRBD2 (6 bases). This CDR3 comprises 19 residues. Trimming cost V 0 bases and J 1 base, with 19 bases left between them. From germline, CDR1 is MGHRA and CDR2 YSYEKL.

This clonotype was found a few times. The rearrangement links TRBV15 to TRBJ2-2; TRBD2 aligns across 11 bases. Germline-derived CDR1 and CDR2 are LNHNV and YYDKDF (reference sequence). There are 13 residues in the CDR3. J lost 6 bases, V lost 8 bases, and 2 bases had no gene match. The CDR3 protein is CATGLAGSGELFF. DNA for the CDR3: TGTGCCACCGGACTAGCGGGTTCCGGGGAGCTGTTTTTT.

V and J are TRBV4-2 and TRBJ2-3; TRBD2 might be the D (5 bases). Germline CDR1 and CDR2: LGHNA and YNFKEQ. V lost 1 base and J lost 11, with 19 bases in between. This CDR3 contains 15 residues. The CDR3 is CASSQVPPTERRQYF. Written as DNA, the CDR3 is TGTGCCAGCAGCCAAGTCCCCCCGACTGAGCGGAGGCAGTATTTT.

This clonotype was recorded a few times. The chain carries TRBV27 and TRBJ1-2, with 8 bases aligning to TRBD1. V was clipped by 5 bases and J by 7 bases; unmatched bases: 12. There are 15 residues in the CDR3. Germline CDR1 MNHEY, CDR2 SMNVEV (reference sequence). The DNA of the CDR3 is TGTGCCAGCAGTGAAAGACAGGGGCCCTTTCGTGGCTACACCTTC. Translating it yields CASSERQGPFRGYTF.

The rearrangement joins TRBV28 to TRBJ2-1; TRBD2 matches at 9 bases. Trimming at V came to 3 bases and at J to 6 bases, leaving 6 bases not matched to a gene. From germline, CDR1 is MDHEN and CDR2 SYDVKM. CDR3 length equals 15 residues. The CDR3 sequence: CASSFGGRAGNEQFF. The CDR3 DNA reads as TGTGCCAGCAGTTTCGGCGGGAGGGCCGGCAATGAGCAGTTCTTC.

This clonotype has just a few counts. The genes are TRBV7-8 and TRBJ2-2; D possibly uses TRBD1 or TRBD2 (6 bases each). Germline CDR1 SGHVS, CDR2 FQNEAQ. This CDR3 region has 17 residues. Between the trimmed V and J ends, which lost 5 bases and 0 bases, there was a span of 16 bases. The CDR3 DNA is TGTGCCAGCAGCACTAGGGTAGGGGGGTCGAACACCGGGGAGCTGTTTTTT. Protein sequence: CASSTRVGGSNTGELFF.

The CDR3 sequence is CSARDLGRGGEAFF. For the CDR3, the DNA is TGCAGTGCTAGAGATCTGGGCAGGGGTGGTGAAGCTTTCTTT. The chain recombines TRBV20-1 with TRBJ1-1; a possible D gene is TRBD1 (6 bases). Trimming stripped 0 bases from V and 7 bases from J, with 15 bases between. The germline CDR1 and CDR2 sequences are DFQATT and SNEGSKA (reference sequence). This CDR3 has 14 amino acids.

This clonotype was counted between two and nine times. The chain employs TRBV20-1 and TRBJ2-7; 11 bases line up with TRBD2. The CDR3 length is 13 residues. Germline CDR1 reads DFQATT; CDR2 reads SNEGSKA (reference sequence). The V and J ends lost 6 bases and 7 bases, in that order; junction bases with no gene match: 8. The CDR3 sequence: CSAQRGTSGEQYF. The CDR3 nucleotides are TGCAGTGCCCAGCGTGGGACTAGCGGTGAGCAGTACTTC.

This clonotype was detected only once. The rearrangement links TRBV4-1 to TRBJ2-7; D may be TRBD1 or TRBD2 (5 bases each). Germline assignment: CDR1 MGHRA and CDR2 YSYEKL. V lost 6 bases and J 3 bases, leaving 15 bases between the germline ends. The length of the CDR3 is 14 residues. The DNA of the CDR3 is TGCGCCAGCAGTAGGCTGGGGGAAGGCTACGAGCAGTACTTC. Amino acid sequence: CASSRLGEGYEQYF.

The chain is built from TRBV6-1 and TRBJ2-7, with 10 bases aligning to TRBD2. The CDR3 consists of 14 residues. V lost 5 bases to trimming and J lost 4 bases; unmatched junction nucleotides: 5. Germline V CDR1 and CDR2: MNHNS, SASEGT. CDR3 sequence: CASSITSGEYEQYF. The CDR3 nucleotides read TGTGCCAGCAGTATAACTAGCGGGGAATACGAGCAGTACTTC.

This clonotype showed up just a few times. The V gene is TRBV7-9, the J gene TRBJ2-1, with 11 bases identical to TRBD2. The germline V gene encodes CDR1 SEHNR and CDR2 FQNEAQ (reference sequence). The CDR3 covers 14 residues. V lost 0 bases, J lost 15 bases, and 7 bases stayed unmatched. The CDR3 loop reads CASSLASGGAGAFF. The CDR3 DNA is TGTGCCAGCAGCTTAGCTAGCGGGGGGGCCGGAGCGTTCTTC.

In this sample, this clonotype turned up a few times. This rearrangement joins TRBV11-2 to TRBJ2-2; D not resolved. Trimming removed 0 bases at V and 6 bases at J, with 5 bases between. The CDR3 is 13 residues long. Germline V gives CDR1 SGHAT, CDR2 FQNNGV. CDR3 region: CASSLDFPGELFF. The CDR3 DNA reads as TGTGCCAGCAGCTTAGACTTTCCCGGGGAGCTGTTTTTT.

The V call is TRBV19, the J call TRBJ2-1; D may be TRBD2 (5 bases). Germline lookup yields CDR1 LNHDA and CDR2 SQIVND (reference sequence). CDR3 length: 15 residues. V lost 4 bases and J lost 1, with 11 bases in between. The CDR3: CASSKRIGSYNEQFF. The CDR3 DNA follows: TGTGCCAGTAGTAAGCGGATCGGTTCCTACAATGAGCAGTTCTTC.

Only a few counts were recorded for this clonotype. This chain joins TRBV7-2 and TRBJ2-2, with TRBD1 matching 8 bases. The J segment lost 6 bases and the V segment lost 5 bases, leaving 5 bases of the junction unmatched. This CDR3 region has 14 residues. Looked up from germline, CDR1 is SGHTA and CDR2 is FQGNSA. CDR3 sequence (DNA): TGTGCCAGCAGCCCGGGGACAGGCCCCGGGGAGCTGTTTTTT. Its translation is CASSPGTGPGELFF.

The chain joins TRBV10-3 to TRBJ2-5; TRBD2 agrees at 8 bases. This CDR3 is 14 amino acids long. The J segment lost 5 bases and the V segment lost 5 bases, leaving 7 bases of the junction unmatched. The germline CDR1 and CDR2 sequences are ENHRY and SYGVKD. As DNA, the CDR3 is TGTGCCATCAGTCGGACGGGAGGGGGTGAGACCCAGTACTTC. Residues: CAISRTGGGETQYF.

The rearrangement links TRBV5-1 to TRBJ2-5; no definite D call. Germline V gene data show CDR1 as SGHRS and CDR2 as YFSETQ. The CDR3 consists of 14 residues. Between the trimmed V and J ends, which lost 2 bases and 0 bases, there was a span of 8 bases. The CDR3 DNA is TGCGCCAGCAGCTTCCAGCGAGACCAAGAGACCCAGTACTTC. Translating gives CASSFQRDQETQYF.

This clonotype was detected only a few times. The rearrangement uses TRBV3-1 and TRBJ2-2; D remains ambiguous. Trimming left V 1 base short and J 2 bases short, with 5 bases between. CDR3 size: 14 residues. Germline loops: CDR1 LGHDT, CDR2 YNNKEL (reference sequence). CDR3 residues: CASSQVGNTGELFF. The CDR3, as DNA: TGTGCCAGCAGCCAAGTTGGAAACACCGGGGAGCTGTTTTTT.

The chain joins TRBV7-9 to TRBJ2-7; 7 bases are a match to TRBD1. This CDR3 comprises 13 residues. Germline V lookup: CDR1 SEHNR, CDR2 FQNEAQ (reference sequence). V shed 5 bases, J shed 3 bases, and the junction held 4 bases outside the gene matches. The CDR3 region is CASSVTGIYEQYF. The CDR3 bases are TGTGCCAGCAGCGTGACAGGGATCTACGAGCAGTACTTC.

The J gene is TRBJ2-7, the V gene TRBV5-1; 12 bases are a match to TRBD1. The CDR3 contains 15 residues. After removal of 4 bases from V and 6 bases from J, the junction contained 8 bases not matched to a gene. Per the germline V gene, CDR1 is SGHRS and CDR2 is YFSETQ. CDR3 region: CASSPAGTGGREQYF. CDR3 in DNA: TGCGCCAGCAGCCCAGCCGGGACAGGGGGCCGCGAGCAGTACTTC.

This clonotype occurred a few times. V gene TRBV5-1 combines with J gene TRBJ2-7; D is ambiguous. V was shortened by 7 bases and J by 4 bases, with 15 bases between the two germline ends. This CDR3 contains 13 residues. CDR1 and CDR2 (germline): SGHRS, YFSETQ. The CDR3 DNA follows: TGCGCCAGCGCCCCCAGACCGCAGTACGAGCAGTACTTC. Translated: CASAPRPQYEQYF.